The rows below give T cell receptor beta chains drawn from one sample of a study of CD8+CD57+ T cells in acquired aplastic anemia. MiXCR, applied by TCRdb to the reads, yields one record per CDR3 protein. The data contain 150,000 or so distinct CDR3 sequences, roughly 48% of them singletons. The sample consisted of sorted CD4+, CD8+, or CD8+CD57+ T cells (not recorded which) from PBMCs. These receptors all come from a human donor with aplastic anemia. Each CDR3 is given with its conserved first and last residue. Fields, in order: V gene, clone size, J gene, D gene, CDR3 DNA, CDR3 protein. The D gene is left open where the match is weak. Size is omitted from some rows. Given values are once, few, many or a class for expanded clones.

V gene: TRBV11-1
clone size: -
J gene: TRBJ2-3
D gene: TRBD2
CDR3 DNA: TGTGCCAGCAGACGGACTAGCGGGGGCACAGATACGCAGTATTTT
CDR3 protein: CASRRTSGGTDTQYF

V gene: TRBV11-3
clone size: many
J gene: TRBJ2-2
D gene: -
CDR3 DNA: TGTGCCAGCAGCTTAGCATATCCCGGGACCACGAACACCGGGGAGCTGTTTTTT
CDR3 protein: CASSLAYPGTTNTGELFF

V gene: TRBV24-1
clone size: many
J gene: TRBJ2-1
D gene: -
CDR3 DNA: TGTGCCACCAGTTTACAAGGGGTTGAGCAGTTCTTC
CDR3 protein: CATSLQGVEQFF

V gene: TRBV19
clone size: -
J gene: TRBJ1-5
D gene: -
CDR3 DNA: TGTGCCAGTAGTATAAGGGGGGGGGACCAGCCCCAGCATTTT
CDR3 protein: CASSIRGGDQPQHF

V gene: TRBV9
clone size: many
J gene: TRBJ2-2
D gene: -
CDR3 DNA: TGTGCCAGCAGCGTAGGATCAGACACCGGGGAGCTGTTTTTT
CDR3 protein: CASSVGSDTGELFF

V gene: TRBV12-3/TRBV12-4
clone size: -
J gene: TRBJ2-3
D gene: -
CDR3 DNA: TGTGCCAGCAGTTGGGGTGGGGGCCGGGGGGTTTCTAGCGGAGATACGCAGTATTTT
CDR3 protein: CASSWGGGRGVSSGDTQYF

V gene: TRBV30
clone size: -
J gene: TRBJ1-6
D gene: TRBD1
CDR3 DNA: TGTGCCTGGACTCCCAGGGGACAGAGAAACCTCTCCTATAATTCACCCCTCCACTTT
CDR3 protein: CAWTPRGQRNLSYNSPLHF

V gene: TRBV27
clone size: -
J gene: TRBJ1-2
D gene: -
CDR3 DNA: TGTGCCAGCAGTTTTAGCGGGCGTGATGGCTACACCTTC
CDR3 protein: CASSFSGRDGYTF

V gene: TRBV7-2
clone size: -
J gene: TRBJ1-5
D gene: -
CDR3 DNA: TGTGCCAGCAGCTTAGCCAGGTCTCAGCCCCAGCATTTT
CDR3 protein: CASSLARSQPQHF

V gene: TRBV29-1
clone size: many
J gene: TRBJ2-3
D gene: -
CDR3 DNA: TGCAGCGTTGATCGGGATACGCAGTATTTT
CDR3 protein: CSVDRDTQYF

V gene: TRBV19
clone size: -
J gene: TRBJ2-2
D gene: TRBD1
CDR3 DNA: TGTGCCAGTAGTTGGGGACAGGGGGCCGGGGAGCTGTTTTTT
CDR3 protein: CASSWGQGAGELFF

V gene: TRBV19
clone size: -
J gene: TRBJ2-3
D gene: -
CDR3 DNA: TGTGCCAGTAGAGATAGGGGGGAGAGCACAGATACGCAGTATTTT
CDR3 protein: CASRDRGESTDTQYF

V gene: TRBV29-1
clone size: -
J gene: TRBJ2-7
D gene: TRBD1
CDR3 DNA: TGCAGCACGTACGGACAGGGTCCCGAGCAGTACTTC
CDR3 protein: CSTYGQGPEQYF

V gene: TRBV6-1
clone size: many
J gene: TRBJ1-4
D gene: TRBD1
CDR3 DNA: TGTGCCAGCAGCACCGGGACAGGGCTAGAAAAACTGTTTTTT
CDR3 protein: CASSTGTGLEKLFF

V gene: TRBV24-1
clone size: few
J gene: TRBJ2-3
D gene: -
CDR3 DNA: TGTGCCACCAGTGCCCGGACAGACACAGATACGCAGTATTTT
CDR3 protein: CATSARTDTDTQYF

V gene: TRBV10-3
clone size: -
J gene: TRBJ2-1
D gene: TRBD2
CDR3 DNA: TGTGCCAGTCTAGCGGGAGAAGGGAATGAGCAGTTCTTC
CDR3 protein: CASLAGEGNEQFF

V gene: TRBV6-1
clone size: many
J gene: TRBJ1-6
D gene: -
CDR3 DNA: TGTGCCAGCAGTGAGTCACTCCTCCCTCCGGACCTCCACTTT
CDR3 protein: CASSESLLPPDLHF

V gene: TRBV10-3
clone size: few
J gene: TRBJ1-1
D gene: -
CDR3 DNA: TGTGCCATCAGTGAGTCGAAGAACACTGAAGCTTTCTTT
CDR3 protein: CAISESKNTEAFF

V gene: TRBV5-5
clone size: many
J gene: TRBJ2-7
D gene: -
CDR3 DNA: TGTGCCAGCAGGACCACAGGGAGCGAGCAGTACTTC
CDR3 protein: CASRTTGSEQYF

V gene: TRBV11-2
clone size: -
J gene: TRBJ2-2
D gene: TRBD1
CDR3 DNA: TGTGCCAGCAGCAGTCGGACAGGGGAAGGGGCCGGGGAGCTGTTTTTT
CDR3 protein: CASSSRTGEGAGELFF

V gene: TRBV11-1
clone size: -
J gene: TRBJ2-7
D gene: -
CDR3 DNA: TGTGCCAGCAGACATATACAGGGACTCGACTCAAACGAGCAGTACTTC
CDR3 protein: CASRHIQGLDSNEQYF

V gene: TRBV12-3/TRBV12-4
clone size: -
J gene: TRBJ2-2
D gene: -
CDR3 DNA: TGTGCCAGCAGTTTCGGGGGAAACACCGGGGAGCTGTTTTTT
CDR3 protein: CASSFGGNTGELFF

V gene: TRBV7-8
clone size: -
J gene: TRBJ1-2
D gene: -
CDR3 DNA: TGTGCCAGCAGTCGCCACTGGGACGGATACTATGGCTACACCTTC
CDR3 protein: CASSRHWDGYYGYTF

V gene: TRBV2
clone size: -
J gene: TRBJ2-3
D gene: -
CDR3 DNA: TGTGCCAGCAGTGTCTTAGATACGCAGTATTTT
CDR3 protein: CASSVLDTQYF

V gene: TRBV15
clone size: few
J gene: TRBJ2-6
D gene: -
CDR3 DNA: TGTGCCACCAGCAGAGAGAAAGGCTCTGGGGCCAACGTCCTGACTTTC
CDR3 protein: CATSREKGSGANVLTF

V gene: TRBV11-2
clone size: many
J gene: TRBJ2-1
D gene: -
CDR3 DNA: TGTGCCAGCAGCCCTAGAACCACTGGGACTCCTACCAAGTTC
CDR3 protein: CASSPRTTGTPTKF

V gene: TRBV7-2
clone size: -
J gene: TRBJ1-6
D gene: -
CDR3 DNA: TGTGCCAGCAGCTTATCCGGGATCGACCCCCTCCACTTT
CDR3 protein: CASSLSGIDPLHF

V gene: TRBV24-1
clone size: many
J gene: TRBJ2-5
D gene: -
CDR3 DNA: TGTGCCACCAGTGATTTGCAGTCGGAGACCCAGTACTTC
CDR3 protein: CATSDLQSETQYF

V gene: TRBV2
clone size: -
J gene: TRBJ1-2
D gene: -
CDR3 DNA: TGTGCCAGCAGGGGCCTCCATGGCTACACCTTC
CDR3 protein: CASRGLHGYTF

V gene: TRBV6-5
clone size: once
J gene: TRBJ2-1
D gene: TRBD2
CDR3 DNA: TGTGCCAGCAGTTACTCGATGGGGCGGGAGGCCTACAATGAGCAGCTCTTC
CDR3 protein: CASSYSMGREAYNEQLF

V gene: TRBV15
clone size: few
J gene: TRBJ2-4
D gene: -
CDR3 DNA: TGTGCCACCAGCAGACCAGGAATAGCCAAAAACATTCAGTACTTC
CDR3 protein: CATSRPGIAKNIQYF

V gene: TRBV12-5
clone size: many
J gene: TRBJ2-3
D gene: -
CDR3 DNA: TGTGCTAGTGGTTTCCTTCTGGATACGCAGTATTTT
CDR3 protein: CASGFLLDTQYF

V gene: TRBV2
clone size: -
J gene: TRBJ1-4
D gene: TRBD1
CDR3 DNA: TGTGCCAGCAGTGCGGACAGGGGTACCGAAAAACTGTTTTTT
CDR3 protein: CASSADRGTEKLFF

V gene: TRBV24-1
clone size: few
J gene: TRBJ2-1
D gene: TRBD2
CDR3 DNA: TGTGCCACCAGGGAACTCAGCGGGAGCTTCAATGAGCAGTTCTTC
CDR3 protein: CATRELSGSFNEQFF

V gene: TRBV24-1
clone size: -
J gene: TRBJ2-1
D gene: TRBD2
CDR3 DNA: TGTGCCACCAGTGACGGACTAGGATCCTACAATGAGCAGTTCTTC
CDR3 protein: CATSDGLGSYNEQFF

V gene: TRBV9
clone size: -
J gene: TRBJ2-4
D gene: TRBD2
CDR3 DNA: TGTGCCAGCAGCGTTACTAGCGGGAGTACCCTTCAGTACTTC
CDR3 protein: CASSVTSGSTLQYF

V gene: TRBV11-3
clone size: -
J gene: TRBJ1-2
D gene: -
CDR3 DNA: TGTGCCAGCAGCCTCAGGGGAGGCTATGGCTACACCTTC
CDR3 protein: CASSLRGGYGYTF

V gene: TRBV15
clone size: many
J gene: TRBJ2-7
D gene: -
CDR3 DNA: TGTGCCACCAGCAGAGATCCCTCCTGGGGGGCCTACGAGCAGTACTTC
CDR3 protein: CATSRDPSWGAYEQYF

V gene: TRBV6-1
clone size: -
J gene: TRBJ1-6
D gene: -
CDR3 DNA: TGTGCCAGCAGTCCCCGGGTCCTTACTTCACCCCTCCACTTT
CDR3 protein: CASSPRVLTSPLHF

V gene: TRBV29-1
clone size: once
J gene: TRBJ2-7
D gene: TRBD2
CDR3 DNA: TGCAGCGCCGTGACTAGCCACCGGTACGAGCAGTACTTC
CDR3 protein: CSAVTSHRYEQYF

V gene: TRBV4-1
clone size: many
J gene: TRBJ2-7
D gene: TRBD2
CDR3 DNA: TGCGCCAGCAGCCTAGCGCTCCGGGAGGCGATCTACGAGCAGTACTTC
CDR3 protein: CASSLALREAIYEQYF

V gene: TRBV15
clone size: few
J gene: TRBJ2-7
D gene: -
CDR3 DNA: TGTGCCACCAGCACTCGTCAGAAGAACTACGAGCAGTACTTC
CDR3 protein: CATSTRQKNYEQYF

V gene: TRBV2
clone size: few
J gene: TRBJ2-1
D gene: TRBD2
CDR3 DNA: TGTGCCAGCAGTGCGGGGGTTGTAGCGGGGGCCTACAATGAGCAGTTCTTC
CDR3 protein: CASSAGVVAGAYNEQFF

V gene: TRBV10-1
clone size: -
J gene: TRBJ1-1
D gene: TRBD1
CDR3 DNA: TGCGCCAGCAGAGGAACAGGGGGCGTGGACACTGAAGCTTTCTTT
CDR3 protein: CASRGTGGVDTEAFF

V gene: TRBV6-1
clone size: -
J gene: TRBJ2-1
D gene: -
CDR3 DNA: TGTGCCAGCAGTGAGCCCACCGGGTATAAGTACAATGAGCAGTTCTTC
CDR3 protein: CASSEPTGYKYNEQFF

V gene: TRBV29-1
clone size: once
J gene: TRBJ2-3
D gene: -
CDR3 DNA: TGCAGCTTTTGCGACCCCCCAGAGGCGCAGTATTTT
CDR3 protein: CSFCDPPEAQYF

V gene: TRBV24-1
clone size: -
J gene: TRBJ1-2
D gene: -
CDR3 DNA: TGTGCCACCAGTGATTTCCTAGCGGGGTCTAACTATGGCTACACCTTC
CDR3 protein: CATSDFLAGSNYGYTF

V gene: TRBV20-1
clone size: -
J gene: TRBJ2-2
D gene: -
CDR3 DNA: TGCAGTGCTAGGGGGTCTAACACCGGGGAGCTGTTTTTT
CDR3 protein: CSARGSNTGELFF

V gene: TRBV24-1
clone size: -
J gene: TRBJ2-1
D gene: -
CDR3 DNA: TGTGCCACCAGTCAGAGGGGGGGGTCTTACAATGAGCAGTTCTTC
CDR3 protein: CATSQRGGSYNEQFF

V gene: TRBV7-3
clone size: many
J gene: TRBJ1-1
D gene: -
CDR3 DNA: TGTGCCAGCAGCTTGGACGGAGCGAACACTGAAGCTTTCTTT
CDR3 protein: CASSLDGANTEAFF